The rows below give T cell receptor beta chains drawn from one sample of a study of T cells in Graves' hyperthyroidism and ophthalmopathy. TCRdb re-called the multiplex PCR reads with MiXCR, one entry per CDR3 protein. This sample has hundreds of thousands of distinct CDR3 sequences, with 14% found just once. Sequenced input: blood. The receptors were gathered from a woman aged 18-30 years with Graves' hyperthyroidism. Both conserved end residues are part of each CDR3. D genes are given only for firm matches. Clone size is given for some rows only: seen once, a few or many times, or a class if the clone is expanded.

CDR3	DNA	D	size	V	J
CASSLTSGARLLSTDTQYF	TGTGCCAGCAGCCTTACTAGCGGAGCTCGCTTACTAAGCACAGATACGCAGTATTTT	TRBD2	many	TRBV7-3	TRBJ2-3
CASSQGLAGPLQETQYF	TGTGCCAGCAGTCAAGGACTAGCGGGGCCCCTCCAAGAGACCCAGTACTTC	TRBD2	many	TRBV12-3/TRBV12-4	TRBJ2-5
CASSYDRSAYGYTF	TGTGCCAGCAGTTACGACAGGAGCGCCTATGGCTACACCTTC	-	few	TRBV6-2/TRBV6-3	TRBJ1-2
CSARGRQGNQPQHF	TGCAGTGCTAGAGGTCGGCAGGGTAATCAGCCCCAGCATTTT	-	few	TRBV20-1	TRBJ1-5
CATSDMYGNQPQHF	TGTGCCACCAGTGATATGTATGGAAATCAGCCCCAGCATTTT	-	-	TRBV24-1	TRBJ1-5
CAWSAPRGEQFF	TGTGCCTGGAGTGCCCCTCGGGGTGAGCAGTTCTTC	-	many	TRBV30	TRBJ2-1
CASSGRDTGTYEQYF	TGTGCCAGCAGTGGAAGGGACACCGGCACCTACGAGCAGTACTTC	-	many	TRBV2	TRBJ2-7
CAWSVLDLRDRVYEQYF	TGTGCCTGGAGTGTACTGGATCTCCGGGACAGGGTATACGAGCAGTACTTC	TRBD1	many	TRBV30	TRBJ2-7
CSAERETQYF	TGCAGTGCGGAACGAGAGACCCAGTACTTC	-	-	TRBV20-1	TRBJ2-5
CASSAGGDYGYTF	TGTGCCAGCAGTGCTGGGGGCGATTATGGCTACACCTTC	-	many	TRBV6-1	TRBJ1-2
CASSFGGKAFF	TGTGCCAGCAGTTTTGGAGGGAAAGCTTTCTTT	-	many	TRBV12-3/TRBV12-4	TRBJ1-1
CASSLVENTEAFF	TGTGCCAGCAGCTTAGTAGAGAACACTGAAGCTTTCTTT	-	many	TRBV11-2	TRBJ1-1
CASSLAVDGYTF	TGTGCCAGCAGCTTGGCCGTCGATGGCTACACCTTC	-	-	TRBV5-6	TRBJ1-2
CASSGPGQSSYEQYF	TGTGCCAGCAGTGGGCCGGGACAGAGCTCCTACGAGCAGTACTTC	TRBD1	many	TRBV12-3/TRBV12-4	TRBJ2-7
CASSLPLAGVTDTQYF	TGTGCCAGCAGTTTACCGCTAGCGGGAGTCACAGATACGCAGTATTTT	TRBD2	many	TRBV28	TRBJ2-3
CASSLWDINGIGIQYF	TGTGCCAGCAGCCTGTGGGACATTAATGGGATCGGCATTCAGTACTTC	-	many	TRBV7-9	TRBJ2-4
CASSPVQGWNQPQHF	TGTGCCAGCAGCCCGGTACAGGGGTGGAATCAGCCCCAGCATTTT	TRBD1	-	TRBV5-5	TRBJ1-5
CASSPGLAGGGSYNEQFF	TGCGCCAGCAGCCCGGGACTAGCGGGAGGCGGGTCCTACAATGAGCAGTTCTTC	TRBD2	many	TRBV5-1	TRBJ2-1
CASSPPGPYPEQYF	TGTGCCAGCAGCCCCCCGGGCCCTTACCCCGAGCAGTACTTC	-	many	TRBV6-1	TRBJ2-7
CSVEGIDEQYF	TGCAGCGTTGAGGGGATTGACGAGCAGTACTTC	-	many	TRBV29-1	TRBJ2-7
CSAREWQRETSYNEQFF	TGCAGTGCTAGAGAGTGGCAGCGGGAGACCTCCTACAATGAGCAGTTCTTC	TRBD2	many	TRBV20-1	TRBJ2-1
CASSQAPQGLSYEQYF	TGCGCCAGCAGCCAAGCCCCACAGGGCCTCTCCTACGAGCAGTACTTC	-	-	TRBV4-1	TRBJ2-7
CASSHTGTGGEKLFF	TGTGCCAGCAGTCACACCGGGACAGGGGGCGAAAAACTGTTTTTT	TRBD1	few	TRBV6-1	TRBJ1-4